This T cell receptor beta chain was identified during a study of stem cell transplantation in POMP-related autoinflammatory disease (dated by TCRdb to about 2021). Context from the whole study: The study hypothesized that defective thymoproteasomes impair MHC class I-dependent CD8+ T-cell differentiation and positive selection, skewing the TRB repertoire. Prior to transplant, the patients had skewing toward CD4+ naive T cells, low CD8+ T-cell proportions, and reduced T-cell cytokine secretion. Through one year post-transplant, neutrophils and platelets showed 100% donor engraftment on DNA chimerism analysis. High-throughput TRB sequencing assessed how POMP deficiency affects T-cell receptor beta repertoire diversity and CDR3 characteristics.

Concerning this clone: Its binding antigen is unknown. Base qualities were left out, and no much larger clone turns up one base away.

Library method: the immunoSEQ multiplex PCR assay. Per the authors' processing: Shannon entropy, which takes clonal size distribution into account, was used to quantify repertoire diversity. The Gini-Simpson index (Simpson_1-D) was used to measure inequality in clonotype distribution. TCRdb's version of the immuneACCESS table is confined to in-frame rearrangements and falls short of the full clone set. An unresolved V gene accounts for under half of the shortfall where checked; the remainder is of unknown origin. V and J calls and clone size are copied from that table; D and trimming were computed from the DNA. This sample is represented by roughly 68,000 clones; roughly 90% of them were singletons. The ten largest clones capture around 0.66% of the sample. There are 13 amino acids in the CDR3, from cysteine to phenylalanine inclusive. The DNA shown is the 39-base CDR3, in frame from base 1. V is pared back by 6 bases and J by 2 bases, with 11 bases lying between the germline termini.

The sample's time point label, in plain terms: after hematopoietic stem cell transplant. PRAID was characterized by prominent immunodeficiency alongside autoinflammation. Before TRB sequencing, T-cell subsets (conventional T cells, CD8+ T cells, regulatory T cells, T follicular helper cells) were sorted. General findings and caveats noted by the study authors: A restricted number of unique TRB V-J gene pairings was observed in PRAID patients. A trend toward lower TRB diversity and higher clonality was observed in PRAID patients across all analyzed T-cell subsets. Statistical significance for the trend toward lower diversity and increased clonality in PRAID patients was reached only for regulatory T cells.

This TCR came from a human patient with POMP-related autoinflammation and immune dysregulation (PRAID). Following transplantation, T cells from the graft donor may be among those present. The chain joins TRBV12-3 or TRBV12-4 to TRBJ2-7, and possibly TRBD1, on 6 matching bases. The input for sequencing was CD4+ T cells from PBMCs, taken after stem cell transplantation. The bases read TGTGCCAGCAGCTTCGGACAGACCTACGAGCAGTACTTC. Translated, this is CASSFGQTYEQYF.